This T cell receptor (beta chain) emerged from a study of blood T cell repertoires in COVID-19. Study context: Material from acute and convalescent COVID-19 was sourced from the United States, Italy and Spain. Nucleic acid was either cDNA or gDNA, and it came from T cells, B-cell-depleted T cells, or PBMCs.

CDR3 length: 17 residues. J was trimmed by 3 bases and V by 2 bases; bases with no gene match: 9. Germline CDR1 KGHDR, CDR2 SFDVKD. Original processing methods: The assay estimated nucleated cells by amplifying reference gene primers. TCRdb's table, derived via immunoSEQ multiplex PCR, lists solely in-frame clones and lacks some. D and trimming were read from the DNA, whereas the V and J calls and clone size are those reported in that table. The sample records fewer than 200,000 clones, roughly 84% being singletons. The sequenced material came from peripheral blood. V and J are TRBV24-1 and TRBJ1-2; 9 bases match TRBD1. The clonotype originates from a man aged 55 to 70 who had recovered from COVID-19. CDR3 nucleotides: TGTGCCACCAGTGATTCGGACAGGGGAATATATCACTATGGCTACACCTTC. This translates into CATSDSDRGIYHYGYTF.